A selection of T cell receptor beta chains follows, all from one sample in a study of T cell responses to AZD1222 COVID-19 vaccine. TCRdb keeps only in-frame clones here, not all; method: immunoSEQ multiplex PCR. The sample records approximately 120,000 clones, about 85% being singletons. Material: peripheral blood, obtained on day 0 of AZD1222 vaccination. These receptors were collected from an adult in good health. Both conserved end residues are part of each CDR3. D genes are given only for firm matches. Some rows mark clone size as missing; the rest say once, few, many or name a class of expanded clone.

D	size	V	J	DNA	CDR3
TRBD1	few	TRBV7-2	TRBJ1-4	TGTGCCAGCAGCCAGGGACAGGGGAGGGAAAAACTGTTTTTT	CASSQGQGREKLFF
TRBD1	-	TRBV28	TRBJ1-6	TGTGCCAGCTTTACCGGGACAGCTAATTCACCCCTCCACTTT	CASFTGTANSPLHF
-	once	TRBV13	TRBJ1-2	TGTGCCAGCAGCTTAGTTCGGGCTAACTATGGCTACACCTTC	CASSLVRANYGYTF
TRBD2	once	TRBV27	TRBJ2-1	TGTGCCAGCAGTTTAATGAGACTAGCGGTCGATAAGAACTACAATGAGCAGTTCTTC	CASSLMRLAVDKNYNEQFF
-	-	TRBV27	TRBJ1-3	TGTGCCAGCAGTTTATCCGGACCACTCAGCTCTGGAAACACCATATATTTT	CASSLSGPLSSGNTIYF
TRBD2	-	TRBV29-1	TRBJ2-7	TGCAGCGTTGGGACTAGCGGGGTTTCATCCGAGCAGTACTTC	CSVGTSGVSSEQYF
-	-	TRBV6-5	TRBJ1-4	TGTGCCAGCATCCTTGAGAGGACAAGTTCGACAAAACTGTTTTTT	CASILERTSSTKLFF
-	-	TRBV7-8	TRBJ1-1	TGTGCCAGCAGCTCGAGGGGGGTACCTTTGGATCCCCTTTTGAACACTGAAGCTTTCTTT	CASSSRGVPLDPLLNTEAFF
-	-	TRBV7-9	TRBJ2-1	TGTGCCAGCAGCCGCAACGGGGCCTACAATGAGCAGTTCTTC	CASSRNGAYNEQFF
TRBD1	-	TRBV6-5	TRBJ1-1	TGTGCCAGCAGTCCGACAGGGGGCCCCACTGAAGCTTTCTTT	CASSPTGGPTEAFF
-	-	TRBV7-2	TRBJ1-2	TGTGCCAGCAGCTTAGGGGGGGGCCTCAGAGGATATGGCTACACCTTC	CASSLGGGLRGYGYTF
-	few	TRBV27	TRBJ2-5	TGTGCCAGCAGTCCGGACTTATTTGGAGGGGAGACCCAGTACTTC	CASSPDLFGGETQYF
TRBD1	once	TRBV19	TRBJ2-7	TGTGCCAGTACCCCCGGGACAGGGACGTACGAGCAGTACTTC	CASTPGTGTYEQYF
-	-	TRBV6-2/TRBV6-3	TRBJ2-3	TGTGCCAGCAGTTACGCCCTAGTCTTCGCAGATACGCAGTATTTT	CASSYALVFADTQYF
-	-	TRBV6-1	TRBJ1-5	TGTGCCAGCAGTGATCCCGGAGGTAGCAATCAGCCCCAGCATTTT	CASSDPGGSNQPQHF
TRBD1	-	TRBV28	TRBJ1-2	TGTGCCAGCAGTTCTCAGACAGGGAGAATTCACTATGGCTACACCTTC	CASSSQTGRIHYGYTF
TRBD2	-	TRBV7-2	TRBJ2-3	TGTGCCAGCAGCTCGGGACTAGTGGGTACGCAGTATTTT	CASSSGLVGTQYF
TRBD1	few	TRBV28	TRBJ1-2	TGTGCCAGCAGTTTAACGTCAGGGGGGATCTATGGCTACACCTTC	CASSLTSGGIYGYTF
-	-	TRBV27	TRBJ2-1	TGTGCCAGCAGTACAACCTATATCAATGAGCAGTTCTTC	CASSTTYINEQFF
TRBD1	-	TRBV19	TRBJ1-6	TGTGCCAGTAGTGGCACAGGGGGAAGCTCCTATAATTCACCCCTCCACTTT	CASSGTGGSSYNSPLHF
-	-	TRBV4-3	TRBJ1-3	TGCGCCAGCAGCCAAGTCTCAAACTGGGGATCTGGAAACACCATATATTTT	CASSQVSNWGSGNTIYF
-	-	TRBV30	TRBJ2-3	TGTGCCTGGAGTGTCCAACCGGTTTCCACAGATACGCAGTATTTT	CAWSVQPVSTDTQYF
-	-	TRBV19	TRBJ1-2	TGTGCCAGTAGTATGGGAGACACTAACTATGGCTACACCTTC	CASSMGDTNYGYTF
-	-	TRBV27	TRBJ1-6	TGTGCCAGCAGTTGGGAGGGCCACTATAATTCACCCCTCCACTTT	CASSWEGHYNSPLHF
TRBD1	-	TRBV7-3	TRBJ2-3	TGTGCCAGCAGCGTAGGAACCGGGACAGGACACACAGATACGCAGTATTTT	CASSVGTGTGHTDTQYF
TRBD1	once	TRBV5-1	TRBJ1-2	TGCGCCAGCAGCCTTTGGACAGGACAACTTAACTATGGCTACACCTTC	CASSLWTGQLNYGYTF
-	-	TRBV7-9	TRBJ1-3	TGTGCCAGCAGCCCAGTCCACTCTGGAAACACCATATATTTT	CASSPVHSGNTIYF
-	-	TRBV3-1/TRBV3-2	TRBJ1-2	TGTGCCAGCAGCCAAGAGTTTTCGGCCGGCTCGTTCTATGGCTACACCTTC	CASSQEFSAGSFYGYTF
-	-	TRBV12-3/TRBV12-4	TRBJ1-2	TGTGCCAGCAGTTTAGGGCAGAACTATGGCTACACCTTC	CASSLGQNYGYTF
TRBD1	-	TRBV18	TRBJ1-1	TGTGCCAGCTCACCAAACAGGGGGTCGGGCACTGAAGCTTTCTTT	CASSPNRGSGTEAFF
-	-	TRBV7-2	TRBJ2-7	TGTGCCAGCAGCTTAGGTATCCGGGCGAGCTCCTACGAGCAGTACTTC	CASSLGIRASSYEQYF
-	-	TRBV10-3	TRBJ1-4	TGTGCCATCAGTGGAGGACTTATTGGGGCAACTAATGAAAAACTGTTTTTT	CAISGGLIGATNEKLFF
-	-	TRBV19	TRBJ2-3	TGTGCCAGTAGTAGCGGATGGGGAGGCACAGATACGCAGTATTTT	CASSSGWGGTDTQYF
-	-	TRBV27	TRBJ2-7	TGTGCCAGCAGTTCTCCCAGCGCAAGCTCCTACGAGCAGTACTTC	CASSSPSASSYEQYF
-	-	TRBV5-4	TRBJ2-2	TGTGCCAGCAGCTTGGTCGGCAGATCCGGGGAGCTGTTTTTT	CASSLVGRSGELFF
-	-	TRBV19	TRBJ1-4	TGTGCCATCTCGAGGAGGATTAATGAAAAACTGTTTTTT	CAISRRINEKLFF
-	-	TRBV15	TRBJ2-2	TGTGCCACCAGCAGAGATCGTCCCGGGGAGCTGTTTTTT	CATSRDRPGELFF
-	-	TRBV6-1	TRBJ1-2	TGTGCCAGCAGCGAACGGTACCATAACAGCCACTATGGCTACACCTTC	CASSERYHNSHYGYTF
TRBD1	-	TRBV4-1	TRBJ2-5	TGCGCCAGCAGCCATAACTCCGGGACAGGTCAAGAGACCCAGTACTTC	CASSHNSGTGQETQYF